These 8 T cell receptor beta chains were all obtained from the same sample, sequenced in a study of post-analysis software for immune sequencing data. General observations from the study: TRBV5-6, TRBV5-1 and TRBV20-1 belonged to a set of a handful of TRBV segments that were more frequent in patients than controls.

Their antigens are not known. Researchers reported that TCR beta cDNA libraries carried unique molecular identifiers. TCRdb re-derived calls from the PCR reads in MiXCR, one entry per CDR3 protein. This sample yields roughly 800,000 distinct CDR3 sequences, of which approximately 30% are seen a single time; approximately 0.6% belongs to the top ten. Specimen: blood. Every receptor here comes from a girl aged 10-17 years with multiple sclerosis.

The chain joins TRBV7-2 to TRBJ2-3; weak D call: TRBD2 (5 bases). Trimming took 2 bases from V and 1 from J, leaving 10 bases between them. The length of the CDR3 is 15 residues. Germline V CDR1 and CDR2: SGHTA, FQGNSA. CDR3 protein: CASSLLELGTDTQYF. DNA of the CDR3: TGTGCCAGCAGCTTACTGGAACTAGGCACAGATACGCAGTATTTT.

This sequence joins TRBV20-1 and TRBJ1-2; D call uncertain. The CDR3 spans 16 residues. The V gene's germline CDR1 is DFQATT and CDR2 SNEGSKA (reference sequence). Trimming removed 0 bases from V and 4 bases from J, with 18 bases in between. CDR3 DNA sequence: TGCAGTGCTAGAGAACACTCAGGAGGGATCTCCTATGGCTACACCTTC. Protein: CSAREHSGGISYGYTF.

The chain carries TRBV29-1 and TRBJ2-1; D is unresolved. The length of the CDR3 is 16 residues. With 5 bases removed from V and 2 bases from J, the gap between germline ends came to 19 bases. Germline V gives CDR1 SQVTM, CDR2 ANQGSEA. The CDR3 DNA reads TGCAGCGTTCCGTTAAGCTCGGCACCACCCTACAATGAGCAGTTCTTC. It codes for CSVPLSSAPPYNEQFF.

This clonotype was picked up many times. J is TRBJ2-1 and V is TRBV29-1; TRBD1 aligns across 9 bases. The V gene's germline CDR1 is SQVTM and CDR2 ANQGSEA. The V segment lost 3 bases and the J segment 12 bases; nucleotides outside the gene matches: 9. This CDR3 has 13 residues. CDR3 in amino acids: CSVDPMTGGRQFF. The CDR3 DNA reads as TGCAGCGTTGACCCAATGACAGGGGGACGGCAGTTCTTC.

Concerning this clonotype itself: The missing conserved phenylalanine or tryptophan at the end of this CDR3 makes a read error likely. The chain combines TRBV6-2 or TRBV6-3 with TRBJ1-2, with D maybe TRBD1 (5 bases). Germline lookup yields CDR1 MNHEY and CDR2 SVGEGT. The CDR3 length is 14 residues. Trimming stripped 5 bases from V and 8 bases from J, with 18 bases between. CDR3 protein: CASSPLARAGGYTL. The CDR3 nucleotides are TGTGCCAGCAGTCCCCTCGCCAGGGCGGGCGGCTACACCTTA.

V and J are TRBV7-2 and TRBJ2-5; perhaps TRBD1 as D (5 bases). The ends were cut back, 1 base at V and 0 bases at J, with 12 bases in the middle. Germline V gene lookup returns CDR1 SGHTA and CDR2 FQGNSA. The CDR3 contains 16 residues. The CDR3 protein is CASSLVGALNQETQYF. As DNA, the CDR3 is TGTGCCAGCAGCTTAGTTGGGGCTCTCAACCAAGAGACCCAGTACTTC.

A few counts support this clonotype. The rearrangement uses TRBV20-1 and TRBJ1-5; a possible D gene is TRBD1 (5 bases). The CDR3 contains 12 residues. Deletions cut 7 bases from V and 3 bases from J, with 10 bases between. Germline V gene lookup returns CDR1 DFQATT and CDR2 SNEGSKA (reference sequence). CDR3 sequence: CSVGPLNQPQHF. The DNA of the CDR3 is TGCAGTGTGGGGCCCCTCAATCAGCCCCAGCATTTT.

This clonotype appeared a few times. The V and J genes are TRBV27 and TRBJ2-3; 7 positions agree with TRBD2. The CDR3 has 15 amino acids. Germline loops: CDR1 MNHEY, CDR2 SMNVEV (reference sequence). J was trimmed by 2 bases and V by 7 bases; bases with no gene match: 9. CDR3: CASTYRGDYTDTQYF. CDR3 in DNA: TGTGCCAGCACCTACCGAGGGGACTACACAGATACGCAGTATTTT.